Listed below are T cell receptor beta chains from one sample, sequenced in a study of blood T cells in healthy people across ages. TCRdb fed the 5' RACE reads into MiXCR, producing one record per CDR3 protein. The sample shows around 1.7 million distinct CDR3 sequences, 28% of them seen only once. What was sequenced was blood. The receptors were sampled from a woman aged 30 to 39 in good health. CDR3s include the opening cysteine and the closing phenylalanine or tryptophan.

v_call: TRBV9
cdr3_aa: CASSVADSSYEQYF

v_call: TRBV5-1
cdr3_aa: CASSSPDRSNSNQPQHF

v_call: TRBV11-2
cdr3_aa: CASRQSFVRDTQYF

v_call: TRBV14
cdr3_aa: CASSQDLLNSPLHF

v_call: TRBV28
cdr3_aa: CASSWPLRGYGYTF

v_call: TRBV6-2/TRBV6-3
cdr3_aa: CASSYTGTAYEQYF

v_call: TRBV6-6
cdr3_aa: CASSYSGLRETQYF

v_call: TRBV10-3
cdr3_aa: CAAAGGPNTGELFF

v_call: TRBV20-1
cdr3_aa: CSARIGLAANYEQYF

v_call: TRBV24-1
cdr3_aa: CATSESGFYNEQFF

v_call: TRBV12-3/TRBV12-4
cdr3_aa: CASSSPLGTSGTHEQFF

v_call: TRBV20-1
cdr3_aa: CSARLGGSDTGELFF

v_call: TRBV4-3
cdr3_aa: CASSQEVGGELFF

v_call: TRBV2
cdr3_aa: CASRTGTGGGGYTF

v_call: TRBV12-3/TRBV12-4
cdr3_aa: CASTPNGARSYNSPLHF

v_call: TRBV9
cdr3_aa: CASSVGLGMNTEAFF

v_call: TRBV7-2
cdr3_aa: CASSFDRGGNEQFF

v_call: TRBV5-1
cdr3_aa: CASSLEEGARYNSPLHF

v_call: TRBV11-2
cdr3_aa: CASSLDFAEKLFF

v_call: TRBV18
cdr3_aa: CASSPRGQEGEKLFF

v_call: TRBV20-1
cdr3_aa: CSAREQGFSGNTEAFF

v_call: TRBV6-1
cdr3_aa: CASSETFNEKLFF

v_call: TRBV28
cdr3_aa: CASSLQGAAQETQYF

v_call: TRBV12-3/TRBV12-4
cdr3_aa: CAGSLGSNYGYTF

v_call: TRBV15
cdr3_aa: CATSRDGTQWTENSPLHF

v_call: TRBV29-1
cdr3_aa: CSVSGLAGTARQFF

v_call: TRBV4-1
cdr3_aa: CASSQDPRGDQPQHF

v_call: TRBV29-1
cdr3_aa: CIKNIQYF

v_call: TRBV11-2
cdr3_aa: CASSADMSSYNEQYF

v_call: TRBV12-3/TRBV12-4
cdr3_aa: CASWRAGNTIYF

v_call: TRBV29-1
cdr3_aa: CSVEGQDNQPQHF

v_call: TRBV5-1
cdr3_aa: CASSFSRSNYGYTF

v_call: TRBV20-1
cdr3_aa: CSAMLRGVSYEQYF

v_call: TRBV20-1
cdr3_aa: CSARDPTSGRGNEQFF

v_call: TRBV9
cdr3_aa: CASSVDGLAGGAYNEQFF

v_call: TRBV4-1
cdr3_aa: CASSQPRDRGGELFF

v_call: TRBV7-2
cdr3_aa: CASSLAGATSTDTQYF

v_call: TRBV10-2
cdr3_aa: CASSRATQGSSYEQYF

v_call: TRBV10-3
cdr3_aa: CAILTSVSTDTQYF

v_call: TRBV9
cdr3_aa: CARPGQVYNEQFF

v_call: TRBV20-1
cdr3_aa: CSVRDRKLVGSYEQYF

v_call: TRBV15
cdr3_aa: CVTSRDRRGGLGQETQYF

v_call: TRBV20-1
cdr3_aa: CSALQGGPDNEQFF

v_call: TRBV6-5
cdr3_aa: CASSYRAGGGEQFF

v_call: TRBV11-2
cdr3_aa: CASSSGTASTQYF

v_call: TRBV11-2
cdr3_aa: CASSLDVLSYEQYF

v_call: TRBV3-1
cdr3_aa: CASSQDSGDQPQHF

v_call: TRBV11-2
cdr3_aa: CASSLSGPSGNTIYF

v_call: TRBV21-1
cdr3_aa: CASSKHDSSFTDTQYF

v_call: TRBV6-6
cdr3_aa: CASSYNGGRGEAFF

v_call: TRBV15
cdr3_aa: CATSALGSMNGEAFF

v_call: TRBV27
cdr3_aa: CASSLIWTGSLETQYF

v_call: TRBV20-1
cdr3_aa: CSARESAVFIQYF

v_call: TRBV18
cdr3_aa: CASSLGRGASTEAFF

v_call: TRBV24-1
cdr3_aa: CATRLSGATDTQYF